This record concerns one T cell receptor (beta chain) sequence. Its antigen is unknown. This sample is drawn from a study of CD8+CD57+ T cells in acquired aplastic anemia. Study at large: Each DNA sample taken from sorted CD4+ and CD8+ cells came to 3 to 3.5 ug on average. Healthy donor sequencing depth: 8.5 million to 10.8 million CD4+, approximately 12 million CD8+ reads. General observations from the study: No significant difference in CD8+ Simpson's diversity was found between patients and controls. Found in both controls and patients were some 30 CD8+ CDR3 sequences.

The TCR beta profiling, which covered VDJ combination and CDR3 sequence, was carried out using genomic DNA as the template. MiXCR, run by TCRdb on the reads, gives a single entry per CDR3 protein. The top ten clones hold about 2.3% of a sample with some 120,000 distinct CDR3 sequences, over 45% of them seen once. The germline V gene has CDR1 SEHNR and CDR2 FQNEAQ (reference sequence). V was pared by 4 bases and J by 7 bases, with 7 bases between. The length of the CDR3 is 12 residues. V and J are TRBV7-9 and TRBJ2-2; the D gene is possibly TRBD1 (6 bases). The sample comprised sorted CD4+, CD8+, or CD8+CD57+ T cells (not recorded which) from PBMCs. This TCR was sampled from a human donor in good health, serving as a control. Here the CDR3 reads CASSSGVGELFF. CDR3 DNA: TGTGCCAGCAGCTCAGGGGTCGGGGAGCTGTTTTTT.